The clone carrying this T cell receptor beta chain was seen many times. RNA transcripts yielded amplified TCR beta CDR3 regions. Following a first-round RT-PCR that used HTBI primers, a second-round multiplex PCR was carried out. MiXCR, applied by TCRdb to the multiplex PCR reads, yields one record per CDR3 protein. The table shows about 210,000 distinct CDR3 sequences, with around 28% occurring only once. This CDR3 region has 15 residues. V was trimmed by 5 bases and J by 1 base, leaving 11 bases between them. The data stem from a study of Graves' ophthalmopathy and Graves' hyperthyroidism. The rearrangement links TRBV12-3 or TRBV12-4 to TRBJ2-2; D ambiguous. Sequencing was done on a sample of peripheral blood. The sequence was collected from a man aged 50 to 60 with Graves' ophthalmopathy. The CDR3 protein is CASSPQALNTGELFF. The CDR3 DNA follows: TGTGCCAGCAGTCCCCAGGCCTTGAACACCGGGGAGCTGTTTTTT.